This T cell receptor (beta chain) was profiled in a study of breast tumors, draining lymph nodes, adjacent tissues. With regard to this clonotype: Its cognate antigen is unknown.

The length of the CDR3 is 13 residues. V dropped 6 bases and J dropped 2 bases, with 8 bases sitting between them. Germline V gene sequence: CDR1 SQVTM, CDR2 ANQGSEA. Using its own MiXCR run on the multiplex PCR reads, TCRdb lists one record per CDR3 protein. Found here are 250,000 or so distinct CDR3 sequences, under 35% of them singletons; the top ten hold more than 0.95%. Findings and caveats of the study: Tumor T cell lymph node origin was a supported hypothesis, not proven. Luminal-like breast cancer showed significantly greater tumor-nontumor repertoire similarity than basal-like breast cancer did.

Samples came from axillary lymph nodes draining the breast cancer. The chain links TRBV29-1 to TRBJ2-6; D is unclear. The sample taken for sequencing was axillary lymph node tissue. This receptor was obtained from a female donor with breast cancer. Some clones in this sample may be carry-over from other donors' samples. CDR3: CSVTGAGANVLTF. CDR3 sequence (DNA): TGCAGCGTAACTGGGGCTGGGGCCAACGTCCTGACTTTC.